The rows below give T cell receptor beta chains drawn from one sample of a study of T-cell memory formation after mild COVID-19. MiXCR, run by TCRdb on the 5' RACE reads, gives a single entry per CDR3 protein. Counted here are roughly 250,000 distinct CDR3 sequences, 16% occurring once; the ten biggest clones make up 22%. The material sequenced was PBMCs or a T cell subset sorted from them (not recorded which). The receptors stem from a man aged 18 to 29 who had mild COVID-19 (a few samples of this study predate the infection). Cell type and time point are not known. Each CDR3 is given with its conserved first and last residue. The order of the fields is clone size, D gene, V gene, J gene, CDR3 DNA, CDR3 protein. D genes are given only for firm matches. Size is omitted from some rows. Given values are once, few, many or a class for expanded clones.

>few|.|TRBV11-2|TRBJ1-2
TGTGCCAGCAGCTGGGCTAACTATGGCTACACCTTC
CASSWANYGYTF
>.|TRBD1|TRBV20-1|TRBJ1-2
TGCAGTGCTAGATCAGGACAGGCCGTTTCCCGCTTC
CSARSGQAVSRF
>.|.|TRBV27|TRBJ1-6
TGTGCCAGCAGCCCCCAGTCTTACTCACCCCTCCACTTT
CASSPQSYSPLHF
>.|TRBD2|TRBV12-3/TRBV12-4|TRBJ2-3
TGTGCCAGCAGTTTTAAACTAGCGGGGCAGTATTTT
CASSFKLAGQYF
>few|.|TRBV7-2|TRBJ2-7
TGTGCCAGCAGTGAACGCTACGAGCAGTACTTC
CASSERYEQYF
>few|.|TRBV7-9|TRBJ1-3
TGTGCCAGCAGCCTCAGGGGTGCTTCTTCCGGAAACACCATATATTTT
CASSLRGASSGNTIYF
>.|TRBD1|TRBV7-6|TRBJ1-4
TGTGCCAGCAGCCCGGACAGGGCTAAACTGTTTTTT
CASSPDRAKLFF
>few|.|TRBV5-1|TRBJ1-1
TGCGCCAGCAGCTTGGACGTCTCGGGAAACACTGAAGCTTTCTTT
CASSLDVSGNTEAFF
>.|TRBD2|TRBV28|TRBJ2-5
TGTGCCAGCTTCGGACTAGCGGGGGGGCCTTCCCAAGAGACCCAGTACTTC
CASFGLAGGPSQETQYF
>many|TRBD1|TRBV7-2|TRBJ1-1
TGTGCCAGCAGCGTAACGGGACAGGGGAGGACTGAAGCTTTCTTT
CASSVTGQGRTEAFF
>.|.|TRBV12-3/TRBV12-4|TRBJ2-2
TGTGCCAGCAGACTCTGGGGAAGGGGTACTGGGGAGCTGTTTTTT
CASRLWGRGTGELFF
>few|.|TRBV20-1|TRBJ2-1
TGCAGTGCACCACCCTGGGGTTCGGGCAATGAGCAGTTCTTC
CSAPPWGSGNEQFF
>.|.|TRBV5-1|TRBJ2-7
TGCGCCAGCAGCTTGGCCAACAGGAAGAACGAGCAGTACTTC
CASSLANRKNEQYF
>few|.|TRBV20-1|TRBJ1-4
TGCAGTGCGAACCAGGGTTTGTCTAATGAAAAACTGTTTTTT
CSANQGLSNEKLFF
>few|.|TRBV25-1|TRBJ2-7
TGTGCCAGCAGCCCGGGACACAACTACGAGCAGTACTTC
CASSPGHNYEQYF
>.|TRBD1|TRBV20-1|TRBJ1-2
TGCAGTGCCCCTGGGACAGGGGGCCGGGAGAGCTATGGCTACACCTTC
CSAPGTGGRESYGYTF
>few|TRBD2|TRBV10-3|TRBJ2-3
TGTGCCATCAGATCCGGGACTAGTACAGATACGCAGTATTTT
CAIRSGTSTDTQYF
>few|.|TRBV19|TRBJ1-1
TGTGCCAGTAGCCTTGAGACGGCGAACACTGAAGCTTTCTTT
CASSLETANTEAFF
>few|TRBD1|TRBV5-1|TRBJ2-2
TGCGCCAGCAGCTGGAAAACAGGGGTCGAGGAGCTGTTTTTT
CASSWKTGVEELFF
>few|TRBD1|TRBV5-5|TRBJ1-2
TGTGCCAGCAGCCCTGATCACGGGACAGGGTTTCCCTATGGCTACACCTTC
CASSPDHGTGFPYGYTF
>many|.|TRBV5-6|TRBJ2-3
TGTGCCAGCAGCCTCGGGACCGCAGGCACAGATACGCAGTATTTT
CASSLGTAGTDTQYF
>few|.|TRBV20-1|TRBJ2-3
TGCAGTGCTAGAGTCCTACCGGGACTCCCCTCGAGCACAGATACGCAGTATTTT
CSARVLPGLPSSTDTQYF
>.|TRBD2|TRBV28|TRBJ2-3
TGTGCCAGCAGTCGACGAGCGGGGGGGCCGGTAGATACGCAGTATTTT
CASSRRAGGPVDTQYF
>.|.|TRBV7-2|TRBJ1-4
TGTGCCAGCAGCTTATGGCCCCCTACAGAGCAAAACCCAACTAATGAAAAACTGTTTTTT
CASSLWPPTEQNPTNEKLFF
>few|TRBD2|TRBV4-3|TRBJ2-3
TGCGCCAGCAGCCGGAGGACTAGCGGGGCGACAGATACGCAGTATTTT
CASSRRTSGATDTQYF
>few|.|TRBV7-2|TRBJ1-5
TGTGCCAGCAGCTTAGTGGCTTCAGGGAATCAGCCCCAGCATTTT
CASSLVASGNQPQHF
>.|TRBD1|TRBV5-1|TRBJ2-3
TGCGCCAGCAGCACGGGACAGGAGGAAGATACGCAGTATTTT
CASSTGQEEDTQYF
>.|.|TRBV7-2|TRBJ2-3
TGTGCCAGCAGCCCCAGCATCCGGGGTGGGGGCACAGATACGCAGTATTTT
CASSPSIRGGGTDTQYF
>few|.|TRBV21-1|TRBJ2-3
TGTGCCAGCAGCCCCCACGAGGACAGGGGTCATACGCAGTATTTT
CASSPHEDRGHTQYF
>.|TRBD2|TRBV4-2|TRBJ2-3
TGTGCCAGCAGCCAAGATCTAGCGGGCCTACCCACAGATACGCAGTATTTT
CASSQDLAGLPTDTQYF
>few|.|TRBV5-6|TRBJ2-6
TGTGCCAGCAGCCCCCCAACCGGCGTCCTGACTTTC
CASSPPTGVLTF
>.|TRBD1|TRBV7-2|TRBJ1-2
TGTGCCAGCAGCTTCTCCGGGACAGGGGGAGCTAACTATGGCTACACCTTC
CASSFSGTGGANYGYTF
>few|.|TRBV7-8|TRBJ1-5
TGTGCCAGCAGCTTGGCACAAGATCAGCCCCAGCATTTT
CASSLAQDQPQHF
>many|.|TRBV4-1|TRBJ2-3
TGCGCCAGCAGCCAAGAAAGGGCAGGGGGGATAGATACGCAGTATTTT
CASSQERAGGIDTQYF
>.|.|TRBV7-3|TRBJ2-1
TGTGCCAGCAGCTTAATAGGGATGTGGAACAATGAGCAGTTCTTC
CASSLIGMWNNEQFF
>.|.|TRBV4-3|TRBJ2-3
TGCGCCAGCAGCCAAGATTGGAAAATGGCAGATACGCAGTATTTT
CASSQDWKMADTQYF
>.|.|TRBV6-2/TRBV6-3|TRBJ2-4
TGTGCCAGCAGTTACGTGGGGGGACAGTACTTC
CASSYVGGQYF
>few|.|TRBV7-2|TRBJ1-1
TGTGCCAGCAGCTCCCGTCACGGGTCTCAAGCTTTCTTT
CASSSRHGSQAFF
>few|TRBD1|TRBV15|TRBJ1-1
TGTGCCACCAGCGCTAGGACAGGGAGCATGAACACTGAAGCTTTCTTT
CATSARTGSMNTEAFF
>many|.|TRBV6-2/TRBV6-3|TRBJ2-7
TGTGCCAGCAGTTACAGGGATACCGAGCAGTACTTC
CASSYRDTEQYF
>.|.|TRBV7-2|TRBJ2-7
TGTGCCAGCAGCCCGAGCCAAGGGGGATACGAGCAGTACTTC
CASSPSQGGYEQYF
>few|.|TRBV12-3/TRBV12-4|TRBJ2-2
.
CASSLGPGSCFF
>few|TRBD1|TRBV6-6|TRBJ1-1
TGTGCCAGCAGTTACGCGCGGACAGGGAGGGCGAACACTGAAGCTTTCTTT
CASSYARTGRANTEAFF
>many|TRBD2|TRBV7-9|TRBJ2-5
TGTGCCAGCAGCCCTAGCGGGGGGTACCAAGAGACCCAGTACTTC
CASSPSGGYQETQYF
>.|.|TRBV7-2|TRBJ1-2
TGTGCCAGCAGCTTAGCTAAGGGGGTGGAAGGCTACACCTTC
CASSLAKGVEGYTF
>.|TRBD1|TRBV7-2|TRBJ2-5
TGTGCCAGCAGCTTCAGAACAGGGGCGAGGACCCAGTACTTC
CASSFRTGARTQYF
>.|.|TRBV7-2|TRBJ1-4
TGTGCCAGCAGCTCAGGCGGCGATGAAAAACTGTTTTTT
CASSSGGDEKLFF
>.|.|TRBV2|TRBJ1-6
TGTGCCAGCAACAAAGCAAGTTATTCACCCCTCCACTTT
CASNKASYSPLHF
>.|TRBD2|TRBV3-1|TRBJ2-3
TGTGCCAGCAGCCAAGAATGGGCGGGGGTGGCAGATACGCAGTATTTT
CASSQEWAGVADTQYF
>.|TRBD1|TRBV29-1|TRBJ1-1
TGCAGCGTCCCGGGACAGAAGAACACTGAAGCTTTCTTT
CSVPGQKNTEAFF
>once|.|TRBV6-5|TRBJ1-2
TGTGCCTCCCACGAGGGTTGGAGCCGCTACACCTTC
CASHEGWSRYTF
>.|.|TRBV6-2/TRBV6-3|TRBJ1-6
TGTGCCAGCGGAAATATTTACTTGGGCTCACCCCTCCACTTT
CASGNIYLGSPLHF
>.|TRBD1|TRBV24-1|TRBJ2-2
TGTGCCACCAGTGATTCAGACAGGGAAAACACCGGGGAGCTGTTTTTT
CATSDSDRENTGELFF
>.|.|TRBV4-1|TRBJ1-2
TGCGCCAGCAGCCAAGATCTTGGGGCGAGGACAACCCGAAATTCTAACTATGGCTACACCTTC
CASSQDLGARTTRNSNYGYTF
>few|.|TRBV29-1|TRBJ2-3
TGCAGCGTTGAATGGGGCGGCTCCACAGATACGCAGTATTTT
CSVEWGGSTDTQYF